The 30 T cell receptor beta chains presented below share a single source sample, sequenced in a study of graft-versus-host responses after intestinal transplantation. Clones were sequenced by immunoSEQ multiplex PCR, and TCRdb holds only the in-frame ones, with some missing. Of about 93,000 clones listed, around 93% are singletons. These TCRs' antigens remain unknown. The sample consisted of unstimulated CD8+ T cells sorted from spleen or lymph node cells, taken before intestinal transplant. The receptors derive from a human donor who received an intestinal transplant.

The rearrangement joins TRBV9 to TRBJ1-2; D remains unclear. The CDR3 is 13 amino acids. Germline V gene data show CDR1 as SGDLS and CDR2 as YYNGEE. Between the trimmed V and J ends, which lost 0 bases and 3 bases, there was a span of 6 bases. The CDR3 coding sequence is TGTGCCAGCAGCGTAGCCACAGACTATGGCTACACCTTC. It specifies CASSVATDYGYTF.

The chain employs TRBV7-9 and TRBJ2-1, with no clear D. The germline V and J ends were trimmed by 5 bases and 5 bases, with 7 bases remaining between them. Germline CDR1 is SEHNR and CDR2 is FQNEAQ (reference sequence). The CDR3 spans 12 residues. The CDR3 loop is CASSLTDNEQFF. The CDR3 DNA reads TGTGCCAGCAGCCTAACCGACAATGAGCAGTTCTTC.

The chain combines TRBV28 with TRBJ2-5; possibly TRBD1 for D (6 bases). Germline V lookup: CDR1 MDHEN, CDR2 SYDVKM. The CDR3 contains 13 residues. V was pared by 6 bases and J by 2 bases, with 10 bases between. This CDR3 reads CASSSRGQETQYF. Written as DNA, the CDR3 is TGTGCCAGCAGCTCCAGGGGACAAGAGACCCAGTACTTC.

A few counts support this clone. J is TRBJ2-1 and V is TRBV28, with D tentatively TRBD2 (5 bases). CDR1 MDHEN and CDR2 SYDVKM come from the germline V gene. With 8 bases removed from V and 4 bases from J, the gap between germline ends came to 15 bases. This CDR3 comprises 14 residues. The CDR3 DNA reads TGTGCCAGCCACCGCCGGGGTTCATACAATGAGCAGTTCTTC. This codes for CASHRRGSYNEQFF.

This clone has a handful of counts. The CDR3 spells CASRVIGSPLHF. The CDR3 DNA sequence: TGTGCCAGTCGGGTCATTGGGTCACCCCTCCACTTT. The chain recombines TRBV19 with TRBJ1-6; D is uncertain. Trimming removed 8 bases from V and 10 bases from J, with 12 bases in between. CDR1 is LNHDA, CDR2 SQIVND, per germline (reference sequence). The CDR3 contains 12 residues.

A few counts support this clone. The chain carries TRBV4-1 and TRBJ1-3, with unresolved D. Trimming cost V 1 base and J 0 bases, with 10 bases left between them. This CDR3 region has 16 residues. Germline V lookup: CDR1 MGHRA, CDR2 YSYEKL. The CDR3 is CASSQGWHDSGNTIYF. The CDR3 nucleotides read TGCGCCAGCAGCCAAGGCTGGCATGACTCTGGAAACACCATATATTTT.

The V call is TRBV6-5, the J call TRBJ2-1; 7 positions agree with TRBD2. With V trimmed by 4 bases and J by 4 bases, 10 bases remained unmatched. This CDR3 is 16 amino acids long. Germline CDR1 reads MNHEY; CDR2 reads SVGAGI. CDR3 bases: TGTGCCAGCAGTTCCCCTCTGGGGGAGGGTTACAATGAGCAGTTCTTC. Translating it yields CASSSPLGEGYNEQFF.

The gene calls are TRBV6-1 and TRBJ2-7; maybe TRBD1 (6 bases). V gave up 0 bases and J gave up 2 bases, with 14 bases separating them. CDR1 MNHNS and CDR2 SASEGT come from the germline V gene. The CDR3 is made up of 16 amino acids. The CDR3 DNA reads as TGTGCCAGCAGTGAAGCCGGCCAGGGGTACACCTACGAGCAGTACTTC. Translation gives CASSEAGQGYTYEQYF.

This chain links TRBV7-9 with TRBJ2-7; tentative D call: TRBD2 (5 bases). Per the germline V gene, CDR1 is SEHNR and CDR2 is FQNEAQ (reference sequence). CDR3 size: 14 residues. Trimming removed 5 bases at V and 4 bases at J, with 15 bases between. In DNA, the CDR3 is TGTGCCAGCAGCCCCGCCGGGGTGGGATACGAGCAGTACTTC. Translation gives CASSPAGVGYEQYF.

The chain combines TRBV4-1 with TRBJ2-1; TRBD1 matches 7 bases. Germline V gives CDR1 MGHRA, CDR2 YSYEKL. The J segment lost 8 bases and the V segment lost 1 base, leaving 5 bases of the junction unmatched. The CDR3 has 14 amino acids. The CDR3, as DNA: TGCGCCAGCAGCCAAGCCGACAGGGCGGATGAGCAGTTCTTC. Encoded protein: CASSQADRADEQFF.

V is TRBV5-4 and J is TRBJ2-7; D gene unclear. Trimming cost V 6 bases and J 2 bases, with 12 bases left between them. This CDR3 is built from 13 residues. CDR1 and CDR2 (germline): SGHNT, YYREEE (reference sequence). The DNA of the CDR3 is TGTGCCAGCAATGATAACACCGCCTACGAGCAGTACTTC. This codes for CASNDNTAYEQYF.

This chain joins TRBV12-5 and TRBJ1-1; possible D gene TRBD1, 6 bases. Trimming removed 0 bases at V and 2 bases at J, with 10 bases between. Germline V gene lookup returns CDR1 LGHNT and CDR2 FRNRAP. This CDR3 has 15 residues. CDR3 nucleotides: TGTGCTAGTGGTTTGGTATCAGGGACAAACACTGAAGCTTTCTTT. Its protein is CASGLVSGTNTEAFF.

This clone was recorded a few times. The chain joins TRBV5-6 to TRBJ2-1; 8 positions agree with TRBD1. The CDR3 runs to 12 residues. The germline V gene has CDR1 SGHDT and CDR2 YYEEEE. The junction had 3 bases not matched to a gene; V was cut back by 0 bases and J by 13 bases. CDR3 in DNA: TGTGCCAGCAGCTTGGTTCAGGGGGCTCAGTTCTTC. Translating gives CASSLVQGAQFF.

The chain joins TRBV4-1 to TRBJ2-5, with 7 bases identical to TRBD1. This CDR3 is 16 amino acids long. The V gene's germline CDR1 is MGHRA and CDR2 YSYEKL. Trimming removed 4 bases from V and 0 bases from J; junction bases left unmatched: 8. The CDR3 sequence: CASSPLTGLYQETQYF. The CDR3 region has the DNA TGCGCCAGCAGCCCTTTGACAGGGCTTTACCAAGAGACCCAGTACTTC.

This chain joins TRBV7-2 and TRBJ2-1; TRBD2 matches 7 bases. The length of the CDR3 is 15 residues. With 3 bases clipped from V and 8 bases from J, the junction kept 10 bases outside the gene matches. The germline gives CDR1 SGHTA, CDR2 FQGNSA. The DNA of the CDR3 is TGTGCCAGCAGCTTTAGACATTGGGGAGGGTATGAGCAGTTCTTC. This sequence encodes CASSFRHWGGYEQFF. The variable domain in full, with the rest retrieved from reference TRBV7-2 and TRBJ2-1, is GAGVSQSPSNKVTEKGKDVELRCDPISGHTALYWYRQSLGQGLEFLIYFQGNSAPDKSGLPSDRFSAERTGGSVSTLTIQRTQQEDSAVYLCASSFRHWGGYEQFFGPGTRLTVL.

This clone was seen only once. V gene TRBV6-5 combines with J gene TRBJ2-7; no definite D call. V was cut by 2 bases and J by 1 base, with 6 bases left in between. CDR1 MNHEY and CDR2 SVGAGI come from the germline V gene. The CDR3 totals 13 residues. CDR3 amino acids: CASSYGQSYEQYF. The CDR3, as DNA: TGTGCCAGCAGTTACGGGCAGTCCTACGAGCAGTACTTC.

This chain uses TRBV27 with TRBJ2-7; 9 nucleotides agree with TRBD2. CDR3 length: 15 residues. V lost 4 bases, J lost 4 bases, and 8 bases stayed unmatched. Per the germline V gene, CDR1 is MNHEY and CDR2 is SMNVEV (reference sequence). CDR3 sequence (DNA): TGTGCCAGCAGTTCGTGGCTAGCGGGGCCTTACGAGCAGTACTTC. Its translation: CASSSWLAGPYEQYF.

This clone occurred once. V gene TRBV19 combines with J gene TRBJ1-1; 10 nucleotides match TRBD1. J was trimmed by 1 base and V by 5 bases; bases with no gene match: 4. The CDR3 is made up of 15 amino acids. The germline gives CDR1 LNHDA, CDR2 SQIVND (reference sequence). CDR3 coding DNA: TGTGCCAGTAGTCCCGGGACAGGGGCGAACACTGAAGCTTTCTTT. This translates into CASSPGTGANTEAFF.

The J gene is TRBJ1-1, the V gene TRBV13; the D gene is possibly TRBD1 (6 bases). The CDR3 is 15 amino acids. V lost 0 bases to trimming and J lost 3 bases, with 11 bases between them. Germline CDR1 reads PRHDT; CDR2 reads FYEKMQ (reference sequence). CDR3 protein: CASSLGQGGYTEAFF. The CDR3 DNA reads TGTGCCAGCAGCTTAGGACAGGGTGGTTACACTGAAGCTTTCTTT.

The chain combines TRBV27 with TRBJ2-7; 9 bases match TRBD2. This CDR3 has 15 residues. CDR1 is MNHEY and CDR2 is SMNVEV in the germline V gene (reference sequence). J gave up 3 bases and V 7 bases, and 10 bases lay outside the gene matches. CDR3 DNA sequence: TGTGCCAGCACCCCGAGGGCGGGGGGGGACTACGAGCAGTACTTC. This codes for CASTPRAGGDYEQYF.

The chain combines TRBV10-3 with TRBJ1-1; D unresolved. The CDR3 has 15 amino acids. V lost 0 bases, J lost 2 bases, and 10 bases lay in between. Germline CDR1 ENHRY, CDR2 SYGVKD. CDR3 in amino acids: CAISESPGSNTEAFF. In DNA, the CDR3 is TGTGCCATCAGTGAGTCCCCGGGGAGCAACACTGAAGCTTTCTTT.

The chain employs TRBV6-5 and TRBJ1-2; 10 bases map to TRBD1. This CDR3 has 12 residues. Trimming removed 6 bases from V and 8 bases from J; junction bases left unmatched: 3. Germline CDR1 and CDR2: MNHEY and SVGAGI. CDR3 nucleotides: TGTGCCAGCAGAGACAGGGGGCGCGGCTACACCTTC. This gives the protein CASRDRGRGYTF.

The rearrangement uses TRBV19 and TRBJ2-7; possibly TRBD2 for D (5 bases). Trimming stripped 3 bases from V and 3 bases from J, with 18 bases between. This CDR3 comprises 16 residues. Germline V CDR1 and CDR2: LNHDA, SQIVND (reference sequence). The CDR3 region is CASSISPLGRGYEQYF. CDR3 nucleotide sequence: TGTGCCAGTAGTATCTCCCCCTTAGGCCGGGGCTACGAGCAGTACTTC.

Here the CDR3 DNA reads TGCGCCAGCAGCCCGACCGGGGCGGGACAGGGCTCCGGTAACTATGGCTACACCTTC. This gives the protein CASSPTGAGQGSGNYGYTF. The chain couples TRBV4-3 to TRBJ1-2, with TRBD1 matching over 9 bases. In germline, CDR1 is LGHNA, CDR2 YSLEER. This CDR3 comprises 19 residues. J lost 1 base, V lost 4 bases, and 16 bases had no gene match.

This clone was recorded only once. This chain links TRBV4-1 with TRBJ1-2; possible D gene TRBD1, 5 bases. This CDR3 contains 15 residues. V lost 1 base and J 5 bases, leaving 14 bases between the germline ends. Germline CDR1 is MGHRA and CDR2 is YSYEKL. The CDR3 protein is CASSQGHPTDYGYTF. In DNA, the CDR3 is TGCGCCAGCAGCCAAGGTCACCCGACAGATTATGGCTACACCTTC.

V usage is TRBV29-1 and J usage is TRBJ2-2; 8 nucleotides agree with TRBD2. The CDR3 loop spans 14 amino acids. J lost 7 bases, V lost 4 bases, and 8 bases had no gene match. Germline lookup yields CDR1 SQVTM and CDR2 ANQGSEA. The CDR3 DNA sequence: TGCAGCGTTGCCGACCGGGAGGGAAGCGGGGAGCTGTTTTTT. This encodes CSVADREGSGELFF.

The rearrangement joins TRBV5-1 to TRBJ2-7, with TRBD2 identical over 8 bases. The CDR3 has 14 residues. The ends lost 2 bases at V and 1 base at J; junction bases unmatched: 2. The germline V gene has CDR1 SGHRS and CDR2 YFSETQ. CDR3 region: CASSFTSGSYEQYF. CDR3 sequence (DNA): TGCGCCAGCAGCTTTACTAGCGGATCCTACGAGCAGTACTTC.

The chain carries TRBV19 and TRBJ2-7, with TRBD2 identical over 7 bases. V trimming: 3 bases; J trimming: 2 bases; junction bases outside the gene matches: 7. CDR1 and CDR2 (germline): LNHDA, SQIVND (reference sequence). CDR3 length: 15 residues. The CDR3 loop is CASSIWSGGTYEQYF. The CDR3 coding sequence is TGTGCCAGTAGTATCTGGTCGGGAGGTACCTACGAGCAGTACTTC.

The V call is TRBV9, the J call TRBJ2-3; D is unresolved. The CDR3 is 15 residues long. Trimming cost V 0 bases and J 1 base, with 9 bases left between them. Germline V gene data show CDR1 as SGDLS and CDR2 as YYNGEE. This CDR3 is CASSVGEIRTDTQYF. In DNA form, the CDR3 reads TGTGCCAGCAGCGTAGGAGAGATACGCACAGATACGCAGTATTTT.

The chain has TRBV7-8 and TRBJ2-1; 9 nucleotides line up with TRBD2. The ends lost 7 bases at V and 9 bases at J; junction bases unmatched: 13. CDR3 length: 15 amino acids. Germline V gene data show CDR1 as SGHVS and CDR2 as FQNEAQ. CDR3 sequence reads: CASTTLAGVMGEQFF. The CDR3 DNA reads TGTGCCAGCACCACCTTAGCGGGAGTGATGGGTGAGCAGTTCTTC.